This T cell receptor beta chain emerged from a study of blood T cells in healthy people across ages. This CDR3 has 15 amino acids. J gave up 2 bases and V 6 bases, and 7 bases lay outside the gene matches. A second PCR, run for about 6 to 11 cycles, used a sample-barcoded 5' primer plus a J-beta primer mix. Each TCR beta cDNA got a 12-nucleotide random molecular identifier. A single record per CDR3 protein comes from TCRdb applying MiXCR to the 5' RACE reads. Of about 690,000 distinct CDR3 sequences listed, around 43% are singletons. Study results and limitations: Any changes in expanded clonotypes were possibly confounded, as donor CMV status remained unknown.

This clonotype occurred a few times. Its specificity is unknown. This TCR was recovered from a man aged 80 or over in good health. Sequencing used blood. J is TRBJ1-1 and V is TRBV12-3 or TRBV12-4; 9 nucleotides align to TRBD1. CDR3 nucleotides: TGTGCCAGCAGCATTAAACAGGGGGCAAACACTGAAGCTTTCTTT. Its translation: CASSIKQGANTEAFF.